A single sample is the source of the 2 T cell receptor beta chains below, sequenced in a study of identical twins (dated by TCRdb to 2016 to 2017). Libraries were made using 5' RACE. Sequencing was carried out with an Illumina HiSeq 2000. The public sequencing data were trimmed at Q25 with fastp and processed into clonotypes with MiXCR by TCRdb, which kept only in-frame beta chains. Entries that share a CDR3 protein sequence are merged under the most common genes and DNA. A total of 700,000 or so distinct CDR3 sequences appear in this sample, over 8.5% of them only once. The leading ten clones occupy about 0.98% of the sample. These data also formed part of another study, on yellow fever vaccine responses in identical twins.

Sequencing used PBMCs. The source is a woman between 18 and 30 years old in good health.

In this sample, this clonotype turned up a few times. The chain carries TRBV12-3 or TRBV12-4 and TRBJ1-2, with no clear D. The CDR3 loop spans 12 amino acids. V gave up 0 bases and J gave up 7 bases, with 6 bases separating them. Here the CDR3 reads CASSLATSGYTF. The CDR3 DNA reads TGTGCCAGCAGTTTAGCGACGAGTGGCTACACCTTC.

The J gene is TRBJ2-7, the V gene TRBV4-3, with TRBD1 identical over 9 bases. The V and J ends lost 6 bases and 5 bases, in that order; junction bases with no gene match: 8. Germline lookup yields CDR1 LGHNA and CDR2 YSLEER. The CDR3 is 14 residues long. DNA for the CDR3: TGCGCCAGCAGTACGGGACAGGGTGAAGACGAGCAGTACTTC. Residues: CASSTGQGEDEQYF.